This is a list of T cell receptor beta chains from one sample in a study of T cells in Graves' hyperthyroidism and ophthalmopathy. TCRdb re-called the multiplex PCR reads through MiXCR, storing one row per CDR3 protein. The sample lists some 360,000 distinct CDR3 sequences, 15% to 20% occurring once. Sequenced input: blood. These receptors were taken from a woman aged 40 to 50 with Graves' ophthalmopathy. Both conserved end residues are part of each CDR3. Fields, in order: V gene, clone size, J gene, D gene, CDR3 protein, CDR3 DNA. D genes are given only for firm matches. Size is omitted from some rows. Given values are once, few, many or a class for expanded clones.

V: TRBV28; size: many; J: TRBJ2-7; D: TRBD2; CDR3: CASSLRSSGRYEQYF; DNA: TGTGCCAGCAGTTTAAGGTCTAGCGGGAGGTACGAGCAGTACTTC
V: TRBV5-1; size: many; J: TRBJ2-7; D: NA; CDR3: CASSLRGADEQYF; DNA: TGCGCCAGCAGCTTGAGGGGAGCCGACGAGCAGTACTTC
V: TRBV6-4; size: many; J: TRBJ2-5; D: TRBD2; CDR3: CASSADSGRAGTQYF; DNA: TGTGCCAGCAGTGCTGATAGCGGGAGAGCCGGGACCCAGTACTTC
V: TRBV4-2; size: NA; J: TRBJ2-7; D: NA; CDR3: CASSRERASYEQYF; DNA: TGTGCCAGCAGCCGGGAGCGGGCCTCCTACGAGCAGTACTTC
V: TRBV6-5; size: many; J: TRBJ2-7; D: NA; CDR3: CASRKGSPSDEQYF; DNA: TGTGCCAGCAGAAAGGGGTCTCCGTCCGACGAGCAGTACTTC
V: TRBV9; size: many; J: TRBJ1-2; D: TRBD1; CDR3: CASSQPLTRQGYGYTF; DNA: TGTGCCAGCAGCCAACCTTTAACCAGACAGGGCTATGGCTACACCTTC
V: TRBV3-1; size: few; J: TRBJ1-2; D: NA; CDR3: CASSHLSDRPYGYTF; DNA: TGTGCCAGCAGCCATTTATCTGACAGGCCCTATGGCTACACCTTC
V: TRBV18; size: many; J: TRBJ2-5; D: NA; CDR3: CASSPPRGSGETQYF; DNA: TGTGCCAGCTCACCACCGCGAGGGAGTGGGGAGACCCAGTACTTC
V: TRBV6-1; size: NA; J: TRBJ1-5; D: TRBD1; CDR3: CASRGTGSSNQPQHF; DNA: TGTGCCAGCAGGGGGACAGGGTCTAGCAATCAGCCCCAGCATTTT
V: TRBV28; size: many; J: TRBJ2-7; D: NA; CDR3: CASRLGNSYEQYF; DNA: TGTGCCAGCAGGTTGGGGAACTCCTACGAGCAGTACTTC
V: TRBV19; size: many; J: TRBJ1-1; D: NA; CDR3: CASSIVQVKDTEAFF; DNA: TGTGCCAGTAGTATAGTTCAGGTGAAGGACACTGAAGCTTTCTTT
V: TRBV9; size: many; J: TRBJ2-2; D: NA; CDR3: CASSVTSRGTGELFF; DNA: TGTGCCAGCAGCGTAACTTCTCGAGGCACCGGGGAGCTGTTTTTT
V: TRBV7-2; size: many; J: TRBJ1-2; D: NA; CDR3: CASSLAGAGMGDGYTF; DNA: TGTGCCAGCAGCTTAGCGGGGGCAGGGATGGGGGATGGCTACACCTTC
V: TRBV30; size: many; J: TRBJ1-1; D: NA; CDR3: CAWTARMNTEAFF; DNA: TGTGCCTGGACAGCCCGTATGAACACTGAAGCTTTCTTT
V: TRBV6-2/TRBV6-3; size: many; J: TRBJ2-7; D: NA; CDR3: CASSNQTGRSHEQYF; DNA: TGTGCCAGCTCAAATCAGACAGGGAGGTCCCACGAGCAGTACTTC
V: TRBV28; size: many; J: TRBJ2-7; D: NA; CDR3: CASSLAGEGTGQYF; DNA: TGTGCCAGCAGTTTAGCAGGGGAAGGGACCGGACAGTACTTC
V: TRBV6-5; size: few; J: TRBJ2-7; D: TRBD2; CDR3: CASSYGVIAGSEQYF; DNA: TGTGCCAGCAGTTACGGTGTGATAGCGGGTAGCGAGCAGTACTTC
V: TRBV3-1; size: many; J: TRBJ1-2; D: NA; CDR3: CASSPSSGHYGYTF; DNA: TGTGCCAGCAGCCCTTCTTCGGGGCACTACGGCTACACCTTC
V: TRBV10-3; size: NA; J: TRBJ1-2; D: NA; CDR3: CAIETGPGNGYTF; DNA: TGTGCCATAGAGACAGGTCCGGGGAACGGCTACACCTTC
V: TRBV6-1; size: many; J: TRBJ2-7; D: TRBD1; CDR3: CASSPRTGGSEQYF; DNA: TGTGCCAGCAGTCCTCGGACAGGGGGGAGCGAGCAGTACTTC
V: TRBV6-1; size: many; J: TRBJ2-4; D: NA; CDR3: CASSLGVAKNIQYF; DNA: TGTGCCAGCAGCCTAGGCGTAGCCAAAAACATTCAGTACTTC
V: TRBV7-8; size: many; J: TRBJ2-7; D: NA; CDR3: CASSLMGTAGGYEQYF; DNA: TGTGCCAGCAGCTTAATGGGCACGGCCGGAGGCTACGAGCAGTACTTC
V: TRBV25-1; size: NA; J: TRBJ2-7; D: TRBD1; CDR3: CASQSGTAYEQYF; DNA: TGTGCCAGCCAATCCGGGACAGCCTACGAGCAGTACTTC
V: TRBV5-1; size: many; J: TRBJ2-5; D: NA; CDR3: CASSAGQRGTQYF; DNA: TGCGCCAGCAGCGCGGGACAGAGGGGGACCCAGTACTTC
V: TRBV15; size: NA; J: TRBJ1-1; D: TRBD1; CDR3: CATSRDPQGGEAFF; DNA: TGTGCCACCAGCAGAGATCCACAGGGGGGTGAAGCTTTCTTT
V: TRBV7-8; size: few; J: TRBJ1-1; D: NA; CDR3: CASSQRDGPFNTEAFF; DNA: TGTGCCAGCAGCCAACGGGACGGACCCTTTAACACTGAAGCTTTCTTT
V: TRBV24-1; size: few; J: TRBJ2-5; D: NA; CDR3: CATSASGGRETQYF; DNA: TGTGCCACCAGTGCCTCCGGGGGAAGGGAGACCCAGTACTTC
V: TRBV6-1; size: NA; J: TRBJ1-2; D: NA; CDR3: CASTSGRGYGYTF; DNA: TGTGCCAGCACCTCGGGGAGGGGGTATGGCTACACCTTC
V: TRBV12-3/TRBV12-4; size: many; J: TRBJ1-1; D: NA; CDR3: CASSPSLGGGTEAFF; DNA: TGTGCCAGCAGCCCCTCGTTGGGGGGTGGGACTGAAGCTTTCTTT
V: TRBV20-1; size: NA; J: TRBJ2-7; D: NA; CDR3: CSAREQSSYEQYF; DNA: TGCAGTGCTAGAGAACAGAGCTCCTACGAGCAGTACTTC
V: TRBV12-3/TRBV12-4; size: many; J: TRBJ2-4; D: NA; CDR3: CASTLGGRNIQYF; DNA: TGTGCCAGCACCCTCGGGGGGCGCAACATTCAGTACTTC
V: TRBV10-3; size: NA; J: TRBJ2-7; D: TRBD1; CDR3: CAISNPATGAYEQYF; DNA: TGTGCCATCAGTAACCCAGCGACAGGGGCCTACGAGCAGTACTTC
V: TRBV28; size: many; J: TRBJ2-7; D: NA; CDR3: CASGPRGGTSSYEQYF; DNA: TGTGCCAGCGGACCTAGGGGAGGCACCTCCTCCTACGAGCAGTACTTC
V: TRBV4-2; size: many; J: TRBJ2-5; D: NA; CDR3: CASSRVNAQETQYF; DNA: TGTGCCAGCAGCCGAGTTAACGCACAAGAGACCCAGTACTTC
V: TRBV6-5; size: many; J: TRBJ1-1; D: NA; CDR3: CASSYSMGRTEAFF; DNA: TGTGCCAGCAGTTACTCAATGGGGCGGACTGAAGCTTTCTTT
V: TRBV12-3/TRBV12-4; size: many; J: TRBJ1-6; D: NA; CDR3: CASTQTGWSNSPLHF; DNA: TGTGCCAGCACTCAGACGGGCTGGTCTAATTCACCCCTCCACTTT
V: TRBV28; size: many; J: TRBJ2-2; D: TRBD2; CDR3: CASRPGLAPGELFF; DNA: TGTGCCAGCAGACCGGGACTAGCCCCGGGGGAGCTGTTTTTT
V: TRBV29-1; size: many; J: TRBJ2-2; D: NA; CDR3: CSVGTTGELFF; DNA: TGCAGCGTTGGGACGACCGGGGAGCTGTTTTTT
V: TRBV20-1; size: many; J: TRBJ2-2; D: TRBD2; CDR3: CSARSGTSVNTGELFF; DNA: TGCAGTGCTAGATCCGGGACTAGCGTGAACACCGGGGAGCTGTTTTTT
V: TRBV4-2; size: few; J: TRBJ2-7; D: NA; CDR3: CASSRSYPGDSYEQYF; DNA: TGTGCCAGCAGCCGCAGCTACCCGGGAGACTCCTACGAGCAGTACTTC
V: TRBV6-1; size: many; J: TRBJ2-7; D: NA; CDR3: CASSERVGGTYEQYF; DNA: TGTGCCAGCAGTGAGCGAGTCGGGGGCACCTACGAGCAGTACTTC
V: TRBV7-8; size: many; J: TRBJ1-3; D: NA; CDR3: CASSERDVPLIGGNTIYF; DNA: TGTGCCAGCAGCGAACGGGACGTTCCTCTGATCGGTGGAAACACCATATATTTT
V: TRBV28; size: many; J: TRBJ1-5; D: NA; CDR3: CASRSPGTFQPQHF; DNA: TGTGCCAGCAGAAGTCCCGGGACTTTTCAGCCCCAGCATTTT
V: TRBV6-4; size: many; J: TRBJ1-5; D: NA; CDR3: CASRAKGERYSNQPQHF; DNA: TGTGCCAGCAGAGCGAAGGGGGAGCGATATAGCAATCAGCCCCAGCATTTT
V: TRBV7-9; size: many; J: TRBJ2-5; D: NA; CDR3: CASSDGTDYGETQYF; DNA: TGTGCCAGCAGCGACGGGACTGACTACGGGGAGACCCAGTACTTC
V: TRBV27; size: NA; J: TRBJ2-7; D: TRBD2; CDR3: CASSSALAGVPYEQYF; DNA: TGTGCCAGCAGTTCGGCTTTAGCGGGGGTACCCTACGAGCAGTACTTC
V: TRBV12-3/TRBV12-4; size: many; J: TRBJ2-7; D: TRBD2; CDR3: CASSFGGTRAYEQYF; DNA: TGTGCCAGCAGTTTTGGGGGGACTAGGGCCTACGAGCAGTACTTC
V: TRBV7-2; size: NA; J: TRBJ2-5; D: NA; CDR3: CASSLARMGETQYF; DNA: TGTGCCAGCAGCTTAGCTAGGATGGGTGAGACCCAGTACTTC
V: TRBV12-3/TRBV12-4; size: many; J: TRBJ2-5; D: NA; CDR3: CASSLYQWKTQYF; DNA: TGTGCCAGCAGTTTATACCAGTGGAAGACCCAGTACTTC
V: TRBV29-1; size: many; J: TRBJ2-5; D: TRBD1; CDR3: CSVDDGQGLKETQYF; DNA: TGCAGCGTTGACGATGGACAGGGCTTGAAAGAGACCCAGTACTTC
V: TRBV9; size: NA; J: TRBJ2-2; D: TRBD2; CDR3: CASSVASTSGRGGELFF; DNA: TGTGCCAGCAGCGTAGCTTCGACTAGCGGGAGGGGCGGGGAGCTGTTTTTT
V: TRBV7-9; size: many; J: TRBJ2-4; D: NA; CDR3: CASSLARASRAKNIQYF; DNA: TGTGCCAGCAGCTTAGCCCGCGCCTCACGGGCCAAAAACATTCAGTACTTC
V: TRBV7-2; size: many; J: TRBJ2-4; D: NA; CDR3: CASSLVQINIQYF; DNA: TGTGCCAGCAGCTTAGTTCAAATAAACATTCAGTACTTC